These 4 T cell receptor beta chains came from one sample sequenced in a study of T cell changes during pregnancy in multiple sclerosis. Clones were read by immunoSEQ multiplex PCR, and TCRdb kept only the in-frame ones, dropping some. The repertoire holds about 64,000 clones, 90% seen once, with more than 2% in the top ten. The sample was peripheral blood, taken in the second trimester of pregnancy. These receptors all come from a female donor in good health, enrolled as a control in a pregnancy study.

CDR3 sequence reads: CASTEIRGQGATEAFF. The CDR3 DNA follows: TGTGCCAGCACAGAAATAAGGGGACAGGGTGCCACTGAAGCTTTCTTT. This sequence joins TRBV28 and TRBJ1-1; TRBD1 agrees at 9 bases. The CDR3 is made up of 16 amino acids. Germline V gene sequence: CDR1 MDHEN, CDR2 SYDVKM. V lost 7 bases to trimming and J lost 4 bases; unmatched junction nucleotides: 13.

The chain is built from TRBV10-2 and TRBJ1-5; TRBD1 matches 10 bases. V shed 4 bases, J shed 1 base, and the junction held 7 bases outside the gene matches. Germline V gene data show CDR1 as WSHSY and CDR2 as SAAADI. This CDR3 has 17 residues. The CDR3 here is CASSVGQGMRSNQPQHF. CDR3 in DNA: TGCGCCAGCAGTGTGGGACAGGGGATGAGGAGCAATCAGCCCCAGCATTTT.

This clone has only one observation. CDR3 residues: CASSLTGTAQETQYF. The CDR3 DNA reads TGTGCCAGCAGCTTAACCGGGACAGCCCAAGAGACCCAGTACTTC. The gene calls are TRBV7-9 and TRBJ2-5; 7 nucleotides match TRBD1. Per the germline V gene, CDR1 is SEHNR and CDR2 is FQNEAQ (reference sequence). The V and J ends lost 2 bases and 1 base, in that order; junction bases with no gene match: 4. The CDR3 is 15 amino acids.

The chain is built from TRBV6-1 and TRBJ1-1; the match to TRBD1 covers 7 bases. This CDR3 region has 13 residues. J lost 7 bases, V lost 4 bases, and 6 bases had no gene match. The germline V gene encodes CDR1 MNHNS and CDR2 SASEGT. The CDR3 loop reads CASSGSGQSEAFF. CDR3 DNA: TGTGCCAGCAGTGGGTCGGGACAGAGTGAAGCTTTCTTT.